This TCR beta chain was found in a study of blood T cell repertoires in COVID-19. Study-wide context: PBMCs, B-cell-depleted T cells, or T cells provided the cDNA or gDNA that made up the material.

The repertoire was sequenced with immunoSEQ multiplex PCR; TCRdb's copy has only in-frame clones and lacks some. The sample has approximately 150,000 clones; approximately 88% are singletons. Per the germline V gene, CDR1 is SGDLS and CDR2 is YYNGEE. Unmatched junction bases numbered 9, after V lost 4 bases and J lost 8 bases. There are 14 residues in the CDR3. The receptor's source is a man aged 65 to 85 who had been exposed to COVID-19. This chain joins TRBV9 and TRBJ1-2, with 9 bases lining up with TRBD1. What was sequenced was PBMCs or T cells enriched from blood (not recorded which). This chain's CDR3 is CASSPTGTGNGYTF. The CDR3 nucleotides read TGTGCCAGCAGCCCAACAGGGACAGGGAACGGCTACACCTTC.